Sequencing of this T cell receptor (beta chain) was carried out in a study of molecular identifiers for immune sequencing clone quantification. Study findings and constraints: More than 98% of effector molecules, versus under 1% of naive-cell molecules, belonged to clones above 20 RNA copies.

Libraries from naive CD8 cells were generated from approximately 20,000 to 1,000,000 sorted cells (with 10%, 30% or 50% RNA). Naive CD8 T cells underwent sorting with the CD8+CD4-CCR7+CD45RA+ definition. The CDR3 is 12 residues long. V dropped 7 bases and J dropped 3 bases, with 6 bases sitting between them. Germline assignment: CDR1 LGHNT and CDR2 FRNRAP. TCRdb analysed the PCR reads with MiXCR anew, one entry per CDR3 protein. The table shows 90,000 to 120,000 distinct CDR3 sequences, with 35% to 40% occurring only once. With respect to this clonotype: Its antigen is not identified. This could be a read error, since a much larger clone is one nucleotide away. Likely a read error: the CDR3 ends without its conserved phenylalanine or tryptophan.

The source material was naive CD8+ T cells from blood, with Jurkat cell RNA spiked in. Subset described: FACS-sorted CD8+CD4-CCR7+CD45RA+ naive T cells. The source of this sequence is a human donor in good health. Some libraries in this study had Jurkat cell RNA spiked in. This chain joins TRBV12-5 and TRBJ2-2, with D perhaps matching TRBD1 (5 bases). The CDR3 DNA reads TGTGCTAGTGCAGGGTACACCGGGGAGCTGTTTTTA. Translated, it gives CASAGYTGELFL.